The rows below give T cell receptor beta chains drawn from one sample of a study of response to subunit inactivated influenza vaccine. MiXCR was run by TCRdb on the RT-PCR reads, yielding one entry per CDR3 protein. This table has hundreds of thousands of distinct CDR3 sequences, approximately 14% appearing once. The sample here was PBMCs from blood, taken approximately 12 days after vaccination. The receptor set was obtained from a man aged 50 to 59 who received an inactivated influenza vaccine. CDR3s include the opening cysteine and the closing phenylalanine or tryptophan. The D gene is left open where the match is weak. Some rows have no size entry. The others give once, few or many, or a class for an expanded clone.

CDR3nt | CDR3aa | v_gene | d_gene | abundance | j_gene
TGTGCCAGCAGTTTAGTATCTAGCGGGAACACAGATACGCAGTATTTT | CASSLVSSGNTDTQYF | TRBV28 | TRBD2 | . | TRBJ2-3
TGCAGTGCTATCTCCCTAGCGGGAGCTTTCTACGAGCAGTACTTC | CSAISLAGAFYEQYF | TRBV20-1 | TRBD2 | . | TRBJ2-7
TGTGCCAGCACCGGACAGGGTGCGAACTATGGCTACACCTTC | CASTGQGANYGYTF | TRBV5-6 | TRBD1 | . | TRBJ1-2
TGCAGCGTCGGGGACGCCTACTCTTTCTACGAGCAGTACTTC | CSVGDAYSFYEQYF | TRBV29-1 | . | few | TRBJ2-7
TGTGCCATCAGTGGTGGAGCATTAACTGAAGCTTTCTTT | CAISGGALTEAFF | TRBV10-3 | . | . | TRBJ1-1
TGCGCCAGCAGCACTGACAGGGGTGATACGCAGTATTTT | CASSTDRGDTQYF | TRBV5-1 | TRBD1 | few | TRBJ2-3
TGTGCCAGCAGCTTAGCCGCTGACCTAGTTTCTTCGCAGTTCTTC | CASSLAADLVSSQFF | TRBV7-9 | . | few | TRBJ2-1
TGTGCCAGCAGTTACTCTAACTCTCTCCCAAGCGAGGACATTCAGTACTTC | CASSYSNSLPSEDIQYF | TRBV6-2/TRBV6-3 | . | . | TRBJ2-4
TGTGCCAGCAGCTCAGGCGGGATTAGCGGAGACAATGAGCAGTTCTTC | CASSSGGISGDNEQFF | TRBV5-6 | . | . | TRBJ2-1
TGTGCCAGCAGCTTGAATGACGGAACTTATAACTATGGCTACACCTTC | CASSLNDGTYNYGYTF | TRBV5-6 | . | few | TRBJ1-2
TGTGCCAGCCAGGACTATCACAATGAGCAGTTCTTC | CASQDYHNEQFF | TRBV25-1 | . | . | TRBJ2-1
TGCAGTGCCGGACAGGGTATTTCCTACGAGCAGTACTTC | CSAGQGISYEQYF | TRBV20-1 | TRBD1 | few | TRBJ2-7
TGTGCCAGCAGTTACTTTCCGACGAACACCGGGGAGCTGTTTTTT | CASSYFPTNTGELFF | TRBV6-5 | . | few | TRBJ2-2
TGTGCCATCAGTGAGAGGTGGGCCCAAGAGACCCAGTACTTC | CAISERWAQETQYF | TRBV10-3 | . | many | TRBJ2-5
TGTGCCAGCAGCCCAGGGAGCCAGCCCCAGCATTTT | CASSPGSQPQHF | TRBV7-2 | . | few | TRBJ1-5
TGTGCCAGCAGCGTAGCTATGGGGACAGAAATCTATGGCTACACCTTC | CASSVAMGTEIYGYTF | TRBV9 | TRBD1 | . | TRBJ1-2
TGTGCCAGCAGCCCCGGGGCGCATGGCTACACCTTC | CASSPGAHGYTF | TRBV7-2 | . | . | TRBJ1-2
TGTGCCAGCAGCTTGGGGGACAGGGAATTTGGGGCCAACGTCCTGACTTTC | CASSLGDREFGANVLTF | TRBV11-1 | TRBD1 | . | TRBJ2-6
TGTGCCAGCAGCTTAGCGCGAGCTGGAAACACCATATATTTT | CASSLARAGNTIYF | TRBV7-2 | . | . | TRBJ1-3
TGTGCCAGCAGCGTGGGGGAGGCAGGTGGCTACACCTTC | CASSVGEAGGYTF | TRBV12-3/TRBV12-4 | . | few | TRBJ1-2
TGTGCCAGCAGAGTCGACAGGGGCCGGGGAAACACCATATATTTT | CASRVDRGRGNTIYF | TRBV7-2 | TRBD1 | few | TRBJ1-3
TGTGCCAGCAGCCCCGAGGTAGACTATAATTCACCCCTCCACTTT | CASSPEVDYNSPLHF | TRBV11-2 | . | few | TRBJ1-6
TGTGCCAGCAGCTTGGTAGTGGAAAGGGGTTATGGCTACACCTTC | CASSLVVERGYGYTF | TRBV5-5 | . | . | TRBJ1-2
TGTGCCAGCAGCTTGGCCAAGGACAATCTCTACGAGCAGTACTTC | CASSLAKDNLYEQYF | TRBV7-2 | . | . | TRBJ2-7
TGTGCCAGCAGCTTTTACGGGGGCCAAGAGACCCAGTACTTC | CASSFYGGQETQYF | TRBV7-2 | . | few | TRBJ2-5
TGTGCCAGCAGCCGAAGAAAACGCGCGGGGAGTAGCACAGATACGCAGTATTTT | CASSRRKRAGSSTDTQYF | TRBV6-2/TRBV6-3 | . | . | TRBJ2-3
TGTGCCAGCTCACCTAAGCAGGGCTACTACGAGCAGTACTTC | CASSPKQGYYEQYF | TRBV18 | . | . | TRBJ2-7
TGCAGTGCCACCCCGGGGACAGGGGGGCTACCCCGACCCTACTTC | CSATPGTGGLPRPYF | TRBV20-1 | TRBD1 | few | TRBJ2-7
TGCGCCAGCAGCTTGGCCTGGAAGGGTTATTCACCCCTCCACTTT | CASSLAWKGYSPLHF | TRBV5-1 | . | . | TRBJ1-6
TGCGCCAGCAGCTTGGGCGGACAGTATGGCTACACCTTC | CASSLGGQYGYTF | TRBV5-1 | . | . | TRBJ1-2
TGTGCCAGCAGTGGGGTAGGGCAGATACAAGAGACCCAGTACTTC | CASSGVGQIQETQYF | TRBV27 | . | few | TRBJ2-5
TGTGCCAGCAGCTTAATTCAGGGTGGAAACATTCAGTACTTC | CASSLIQGGNIQYF | TRBV7-2 | . | . | TRBJ2-4
TGTGCCAGCTCACCCGGGACTGAGAAAACCTACGAGCAGTACTTC | CASSPGTEKTYEQYF | TRBV18 | . | few | TRBJ2-7
TGTGCCAGCAGTTTTGCCAGGGAGGTTACAGATACGCAGTATTTT | CASSFAREVTDTQYF | TRBV28 | . | few | TRBJ2-3
TGTGCCAGCAGCCGGACTAGCGGGACCTCCTACAATGAGCAGTTCTTC | CASSRTSGTSYNEQFF | TRBV6-1 | TRBD2 | few | TRBJ2-1
TGTGCCAGCAGTTTCTACTCTTTAAATCAGCCCCAGCATTTT | CASSFYSLNQPQHF | TRBV12-3/TRBV12-4 | . | . | TRBJ1-5
TGTGCCAGCAGCTTAGAGGGTGGGACAGGGGGGTTTTACGAGCAGTACTTC | CASSLEGGTGGFYEQYF | TRBV11-2 | TRBD1 | few | TRBJ2-7
TGCAGTGCTAGACCACCGGGTGGGGGAGGGCCGTCGTCGACAGATACGCAGTATTTT | CSARPPGGGGPSSTDTQYF | TRBV20-1 | TRBD2 | few | TRBJ2-3
TGCAGCGTTGAAACTGGACTAGCAGTATCAGATACGCAGTATTTT | CSVETGLAVSDTQYF | TRBV29-1 | TRBD2 | . | TRBJ2-3
TGTGCCAGCAGCCCCCGGTCTGGTGGGGACGAGCAGTACTTC | CASSPRSGGDEQYF | TRBV16 | . | . | TRBJ2-7
TGCAGCGTTGTACTAGCGGGAGGCCCAAGCTCCTACGAGCAGTACTTC | CSVVLAGGPSSYEQYF | TRBV29-1 | TRBD2 | . | TRBJ2-7
TGTGCCAGCAGCTTTGGTAGATTGGATCAGCCCCAGCATTTT | CASSFGRLDQPQHF | TRBV7-2 | . | many | TRBJ1-5
TGCAGCGCGGATTCTGGGGGGGCAAACACTGAAGCTTTCTTT | CSADSGGANTEAFF | TRBV29-1 | . | . | TRBJ1-1
TGTGCCAGCAGCGTGGGTCCGGGAAGGAACACTGAAGCTTTCTTT | CASSVGPGRNTEAFF | TRBV9 | . | few | TRBJ1-1
TGTGCCAGTAGTATCTTCCTCCAAGAGACCCAGTACTTC | CASSIFLQETQYF | TRBV19 | . | few | TRBJ2-5
TGCAGCGTTCCCCTAGCGGGGGGGCGCGATGAGCAGTTCTTC | CSVPLAGGRDEQFF | TRBV29-1 | TRBD2 | . | TRBJ2-1
TGTGCCAGCAGTTACTCACTGGGGGAATACGAGCAGTACTTC | CASSYSLGEYEQYF | TRBV6-5 | . | . | TRBJ2-7
TGCAGCGAAAGTAGCGGGAGTAATGAGCAGTTCTTC | CSESSGSNEQFF | TRBV29-1 | TRBD2 | many | TRBJ2-1
TGCAGTGCTGTACGTTTAGCGGGAGGGCGGGAGACCCAGTACTTC | CSAVRLAGGRETQYF | TRBV20-1 | TRBD2 | . | TRBJ2-5